Below, 23 T cell receptor beta chains from the same sample are listed, as sequenced in a study of shared T cell receptors in the human thymus. Generated by immunoSEQ multiplex PCR, the TCRdb table keeps only in-frame clones and is missing some. The data contain about 660,000 clones, around 87% of them singletons. The same sample was also used in a study of human thymus T cells.

Specimen: thymocytes. These receptors were collected from a boy under two years old with a congenital heart defect.

This clone was counted between two and nine times. The chain is built from TRBV19 and TRBJ2-1, with TRBD2 matching over 8 bases. V dropped 5 bases and J dropped 4; count of bases not matched to a gene: 10. Germline V gene data show CDR1 as LNHDA and CDR2 as SQIVND (reference sequence). The CDR3 length is 16 residues. This CDR3 is CASSPRTSPWYNEQFF. CDR3 coding DNA: TGTGCCAGTAGTCCCCGGACTAGCCCTTGGTACAATGAGCAGTTCTTC.

The chain is built from TRBV15 and TRBJ2-3; tentatively, D is TRBD1 (6 bases). Germline lookup yields CDR1 LNHNV and CDR2 YYDKDF (reference sequence). Between the trimmed V and J ends, which lost 0 bases and 4 bases, there was a span of 11 bases. CDR3 length equals 15 residues. As DNA, the CDR3 is TGTGCCACCAGCAGAGATTTCAGGGGCGCAGATACGCAGTATTTT. This codes for CATSRDFRGADTQYF.

Regarding this clone: The same CDR3 arises from other DNA sequences in this sample as well. The chain links TRBV4-1 to TRBJ2-1; 11 nucleotides align to TRBD2. With V trimmed by 4 bases and J by 3 bases, 2 bases remained unmatched. Germline assignment: CDR1 MGHRA and CDR2 YSYEKL. CDR3 length equals 15 residues. The chain's CDR3 is CASSPGLAGYNEQFF. The CDR3 nucleotides read TGCGCCAGCAGCCCTGGACTAGCGGGCTACAATGAGCAGTTCTTC.

This chain uses TRBV6-6 with TRBJ2-2; 7 bases fit TRBD2. J lost 0 bases, V lost 2 bases, and 0 bases had no gene match. The CDR3 has 15 amino acids. Germline V lookup: CDR1 MNHNY, CDR2 SVGAGI (reference sequence). CDR3 in DNA: TGTGCCAGCAGTTACCGGGGGGCGAACACCGGGGAGCTGTTTTTT. Its protein product is CASSYRGANTGELFF.

The CDR3, as DNA: TGTGCCAGCAGTTTTACAGGGTGGGATGAAGCTTTCTTT. Protein sequence: CASSFTGWDEAFF. The chain joins TRBV2 to TRBJ1-1; a possible D gene is TRBD1 (6 bases). The V gene lost 5 bases and the J gene lost 7 bases, with 14 bases spanning the gap. The V gene's germline CDR1 is SNHLY and CDR2 FYNNEI. The CDR3 covers 13 residues. Drawing the rest from reference TRBV2 and TRBJ1-1, the complete variable domain is EPEVTQTPSHQVTQMGQEVILRCVPISNHLYFYWYRQILGQKVEFLVSFYNNEISEKSEIFDDQFSVERPDGSNFTLKIRSTKLEDSAMYFCASSFTGWDEAFFGQGTRLTVV.

The CDR3 DNA follows: TGTGCCAGCAGCCCGCGGGACAGGGGCTCGGAATCGGACCACTACAATGAGCAGTTCTTC. Its protein product is CASSPRDRGSESDHYNEQFF. This sequence joins TRBV7-6 and TRBJ2-1; 10 nucleotides match TRBD1. With 5 bases clipped from V and 3 bases from J, the junction kept 19 bases outside the gene matches. Germline values: CDR1 SGHVS, CDR2 FNYEAQ. This CDR3 is 20 amino acids long.

The chain carries TRBV2 and TRBJ2-3; 7 bases are a match to TRBD2. J gave up 3 bases and V 8 bases, and 11 bases lay outside the gene matches. Germline CDR1 and CDR2: SNHLY and FYNNEI. This CDR3 is 15 amino acids long. The CDR3 nucleotides read TGTGCCAGCGGGCAGCGGGGCCAAGGGACAGATACGCAGTATTTT. Translation: CASGQRGQGTDTQYF.

This rearrangement joins TRBV5-4 to TRBJ2-2, with unresolved D. The CDR3 length is 13 residues. Germline CDR1 is SGHNT and CDR2 is YYREEE (reference sequence). Trimming left V 1 base short and J 6 bases short, with 7 bases between. The CDR3 nucleotides read TGTGCCAGCAGCTTGCTTGTCTCCGGGGAGCTGTTTTTT. Protein sequence: CASSLLVSGELFF.

The chain has TRBV28 and TRBJ1-3; 7 nucleotides agree with TRBD1. The CDR3 runs to 14 residues. The germline gives CDR1 MDHEN, CDR2 SYDVKM. The J segment lost 0 bases and the V segment lost 10 bases, leaving 6 bases of the junction unmatched. This CDR3 is CATGDSYSGNTIYF. The CDR3 DNA follows: TGTGCCACCGGGGACAGCTACTCTGGAAACACCATATATTTT. The full variable domain, in which reference TRBV28 and TRBJ1-3 provide the parts outside the CDR3, is DVKVTQSSRYLVKRTGEKVFLECVQDMDHENMFWYRQDPGLGLRLIYFSYDVKMKEKGDIPEGYSVSREKKERFSLILESASTNQTSMYLCATGDSYSGNTIYFGEGSWLTVV.

J is TRBJ1-5 and V is TRBV18; no clear D gene. V lost 3 bases and J lost 5, with 5 bases in between. This CDR3 contains 12 residues. Germline V CDR1 and CDR2: KGHSH, LQKENI. The CDR3 here is CASSPPDQPQHF. The CDR3 DNA reads TGTGCCAGCTCACCCCCCGATCAGCCCCAGCATTTT.

This clone turned up a few times. The J gene is TRBJ1-1, the V gene TRBV12-2; the listed D gene, TRBD1, was not tested against the DNA. TRBV12-2 is shown as a pseudogene. The CDR3 runs 12 residues. For the CDR3, the DNA is TGTGCAAGTCGCTCTGGGACATCTGAAGCTTTCTTT. This gives the protein CASRSGTSEAFF.

This clone was detected only a few times. The rearrangement uses TRBV7-2 and TRBJ2-1; TRBD1 matches at 8 bases. The germline gives CDR1 SGHTA, CDR2 FQGNSA. V was pared by 1 base and J by 5 bases, with 7 bases of the junction left unmatched. The CDR3 consists of 16 residues. The CDR3 nucleotides are TGTGCCAGCAGCTTAGGCGGGACAGGTCCCGACAATGAGCAGTTCTTC. Translation: CASSLGGTGPDNEQFF.

The chain has TRBV5-6 and TRBJ2-5, with a tentative D call TRBD2 (6 bases). Near its end, the DNA agrees better with TRBJ2-7, so the J call may be wrong. The CDR3 length is 15 residues. Germline V gene data show CDR1 as SGHDT and CDR2 as YYEEEE. CDR3: CASSFREEGLYEQYF. The DNA for the CDR3 is TGTGCCAGCAGCTTCAGGGAGGAGGGCCTCTACGAGCAGTACTTC.

J is TRBJ2-2 and V is TRBV5-1; the D gene is possibly TRBD2 (5 bases). V was cut by 4 bases and J by 5 bases, with 18 bases left in between. In germline, CDR1 is SGHRS, CDR2 YFSETQ. CDR3 size: 16 residues. CDR3 sequence reads: CASSPSGGSGTGELFF. Written as DNA, the CDR3 is TGCGCCAGCAGCCCCTCGGGTGGGAGTGGGACCGGGGAGCTGTTTTTT.

J is TRBJ2-3 and V is TRBV27; 7 nucleotides agree with TRBD1. Germline V gene data show CDR1 as MNHEY and CDR2 as SMNVEV (reference sequence). CDR3 length: 14 residues. Unmatched junction bases numbered 10, after V lost 5 bases and J lost 8 bases. CDR3 DNA sequence: TGTGCCAGCAGTACACGGACAGGTCAGGGTACGCAGTATTTT. Its protein product is CASSTRTGQGTQYF.

The chain carries TRBV5-5 and TRBJ2-5; 7 bases align to TRBD1. CDR1 is SGHKS, CDR2 YYEKEE, per germline (reference sequence). The CDR3 totals 14 residues. Trimming cost V 4 bases and J 5 bases; bases outside gene matches: 8. Here the CDR3 DNA reads TGTGCCAGCAGCATCAGACAGGGAAGGGAGACCCAGTACTTC. Its protein product is CASSIRQGRETQYF.

The chain couples TRBV30 to TRBJ2-5; 9 nucleotides align to TRBD2. This CDR3 is built from 14 residues. The germline CDR1 and CDR2 sequences are GTSNPN and SVGIG (reference sequence). After removal of 4 bases from V and 6 bases from J, the junction contained 9 bases not matched to a gene. DNA of the CDR3: TGTGCCTGGAACGGTAGCGGGAGAAAAAAGACCCAGTACTTC. Translation: CAWNGSGRKKTQYF.

The rearrangement links TRBV6-5 to TRBJ2-7, with 12 bases matching TRBD2. CDR3 length: 14 residues. Germline lookup yields CDR1 MNHEY and CDR2 SVGAGI. Trimming at V came to 10 bases and at J to 5 bases, leaving 9 bases not matched to a gene. CDR3 sequence (DNA): TGTGCCACCGGGGCGCGACTAGCGGGAGACGAGCAGTACTTC. It translates to CATGARLAGDEQYF.

This sequence joins TRBV7-9 and TRBJ1-2; D is possibly TRBD1 (5 bases). Germline CDR1 SEHNR, CDR2 FQNEAQ (reference sequence). CDR3 size: 15 residues. V was shortened by 3 bases and J by 4 bases, with 15 bases between the two germline ends. CDR3 DNA sequence: TGTGCCAGCAGCTTCACTCCGGCGACAGTCTATGGCTACACCTTC. Translated: CASSFTPATVYGYTF.

The chain carries TRBV27 and TRBJ2-2, with TRBD1 as a possible D gene (5 bases). Germline CDR1 MNHEY, CDR2 SMNVEV (reference sequence). V lost 7 bases to trimming and J lost 7 bases, with 10 bases between them. The CDR3 has 12 residues. CDR3: CASTERGGELFF. Here the CDR3 DNA reads TGTGCCAGCACCGAAAGGGGCGGGGAGCTGTTTTTT.

CDR3 in DNA: TGCAGCGTTGAAGGGGGCCCGAGGGAGACCCAGTACTTC. Its protein is CSVEGGPRETQYF. The chain is built from TRBV29-1 and TRBJ2-5, with a possible D match to TRBD1 (5 bases). Trimming took off 1 base at V and 5 bases at J, with 11 bases between the two ends. CDR3 length: 13 residues. Per the germline V gene, CDR1 is SQVTM and CDR2 is ANQGSEA.

V usage is TRBV5-4 and J usage is TRBJ2-7; a possible D gene is TRBD2 (6 bases). From germline, CDR1 is SGHNT and CDR2 YYREEE (reference sequence). The CDR3 length is 14 residues. V lost 1 base, J lost 3 bases, and 11 bases lay in between. The CDR3 sequence: CASSLSGELYEQYF. For the CDR3, the DNA is TGTGCCAGCAGCTTGTCGGGAGAGCTCTACGAGCAGTACTTC.

This chain links TRBV12-5 with TRBJ1-1, with 10 bases that match TRBD1. CDR1 and CDR2 (germline): LGHNT, FRNRAP. The CDR3 length is 14 residues. V trimming: 9 bases; J trimming: 7 bases; junction bases outside the gene matches: 11. Here the CDR3 DNA reads TGTGCTAGGAGAAGGAGACAGGGGGCGAGTGAAGCTTTCTTT. It yields the protein CARRRRQGASEAFF.